This T cell receptor (beta chain) was found in a study of somatic mutations in cytotoxic T cells in rheumatoid arthritis. Study context: Patients had about 30 ml EDTA blood drawn right after diagnosis, before any treatment. Among the T-cell populations stained with V beta antibodies, some were separated by flow sorting at nearly 100% purity, including V beta1+ cells whose TCRB was sequenced.

The CDR3 runs to 15 residues. Germline-derived CDR1 and CDR2 are MDHEN and SYDVKM. The V end lost 10 bases, the J end lost 0 bases, and 18 bases lay between the germline ends. The study, taken as a whole, reports: No significant CD8+ T-cell clonality difference was found between rheumatoid arthritis patients and age-matched controls.

Concerning this clone: What it binds is not known.

Data came from immunoSEQ multiplex PCR; TCRdb stores just in-frame clones and leaves some out. Among around 16,000 clones listed, about four fifths were seen once. The investigators isolated CD4+ and CD8+ cells by positive magnetic bead selection and checked their purity by flow cytometry. The source of this sequence is an adult with rheumatoid arthritis. Sequencing used CD8+ T cells sorted from blood. The chain recombines TRBV28 with TRBJ1-2; D is uncertain. CDR3 in amino acids: CATYLISRTNYGYTF. CDR3 bases: TGTGCCACCTATCTTATCAGCCGTACTAACTATGGCTACACCTTC.